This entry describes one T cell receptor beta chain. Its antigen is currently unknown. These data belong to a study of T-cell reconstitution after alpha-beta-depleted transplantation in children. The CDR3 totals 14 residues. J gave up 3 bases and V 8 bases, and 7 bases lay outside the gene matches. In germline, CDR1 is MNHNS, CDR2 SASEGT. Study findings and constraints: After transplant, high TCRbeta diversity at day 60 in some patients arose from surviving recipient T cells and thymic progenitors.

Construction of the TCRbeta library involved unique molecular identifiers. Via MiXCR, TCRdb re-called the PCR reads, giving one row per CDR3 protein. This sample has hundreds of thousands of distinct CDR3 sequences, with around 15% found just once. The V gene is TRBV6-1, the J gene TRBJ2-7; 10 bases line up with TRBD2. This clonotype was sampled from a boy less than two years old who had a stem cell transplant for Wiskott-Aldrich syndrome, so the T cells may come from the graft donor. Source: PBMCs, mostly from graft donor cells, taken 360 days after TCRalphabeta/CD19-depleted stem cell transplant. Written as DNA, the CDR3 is TGTGCCAGCGGGACAACTAGCGGGAACTACGAGCAGTACTTC. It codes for CASGTTSGNYEQYF.